This TCR beta chain was profiled in a study of blood T cell repertoires in COVID-19 (dated by TCRdb to about 2020). For context, the study as a whole: Samples covering the acute and convalescent phases of COVID-19 were provided by collaborators in the United States, Italy and Spain. The dataset comprised deeply sampled blood TCRbeta repertoires from subjects exposed to, actively infected with, or recovered from COVID-19. The prospective study material was composed of cDNA or gDNA derived from T cells, B-cell-depleted T cells, or PBMCs. The samples were drawn from two sources: the first 160 participants of the ongoing ImmuneRACE study, and 950 to 1,500 subjects contributed by 6 global collaborators. Where available, HLA class I and class II types were obtained from metadata supplied by the sample provider rather than from assay-based typing. Sample metadata almost always included a de-identified subject ID, COVID-19 status, age in years and sex. The repertoires were released in a freely available public database meant as a resource for research on the immune response to SARS-CoV-2.

General conclusions and limits of the study: How much clinical and demographic metadata was included differed by source and by participant, and the metadata was provided uncurated.

TCRbeta CDR3 regions were amplified from genomic DNA using the immunoSEQ Assay, a bias-controlled multiplex PCR. As for the original processing: Nucleated cell counts per sample were estimated from amplification of reference gene primers within the assay. To quantify the absolute abundance of each unique TCRbeta CDR3 rearrangement, sequence reads were collapsed and filtered. For each sample, productive Simpson clonality was calculated as the square root of Simpson's diversity index over productive rearrangements. TCRdb's version of the immuneACCESS table is confined to in-frame rearrangements and falls short of the full clone set. An unresolved V gene accounts for under half of the shortfall where checked; the remainder is of unknown origin. The V and J calls and clone size are taken from that table; D and trimming were inferred from the DNA. The sample contains about 74,000 clones, 70% to 80% of them found a single time. Together, the top ten hold more than 20% of the sample.

The collaborating institutions used their own protocols to collect whole blood in K2EDTA tubes. Collaborator samples were shipped for TCRbeta analysis as frozen whole blood, isolated PBMCs, or DNA extracted from either sample type. To note about this clone: Its antigen specificity is not known. Nothing much larger sits one base from this clone, and base qualities are not available.

From cysteine to phenylalanine, the CDR3 is 16 amino acids long. Just CDR3 DNA is preserved here, 48 bases in frame from base 1. For CDR1 and CDR2, the germline V gene (reference sequence) lists LNHNV and YYDKDF. V is clipped by 1 base and J by 3 bases, and the sequence between their germline boundaries is 15 bases long. The specimen was peripheral blood. The rearrangement joined TRBV15 to TRBJ1-2; the D segment cannot be called with confidence. The origin of this receptor is a man aged 65 to 85 with acute or convalescent COVID-19. DNA sequence: TGTGCCACCAGCAGAGCCATCGGACGGGATGACTATGGCTACACCTTC. The encoded protein is CATSRAIGRDDYGYTF.